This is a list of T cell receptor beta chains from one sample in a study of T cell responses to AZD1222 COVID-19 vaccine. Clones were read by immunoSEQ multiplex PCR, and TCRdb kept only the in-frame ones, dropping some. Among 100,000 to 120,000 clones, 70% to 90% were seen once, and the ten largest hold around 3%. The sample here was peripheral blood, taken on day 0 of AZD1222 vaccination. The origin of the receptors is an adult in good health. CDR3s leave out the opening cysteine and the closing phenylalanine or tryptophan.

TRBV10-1,ASSGWTGIAKNIQY
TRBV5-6,ASSPGTSGSQYEQY
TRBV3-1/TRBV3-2,ASSRPANTEAF
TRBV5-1,ASSSGDWGGVHGYT
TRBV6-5,ASRRGAFNTEAF
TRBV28,AISKAGRTGNTIY
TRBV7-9,ASSSGGWAEAF
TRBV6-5,ASSTNRATNEKLF
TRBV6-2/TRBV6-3,ASSSGQGAFYEQY
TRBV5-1,ASSLGTSGTNTGELF
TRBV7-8,ASSFRFSGRVYEQF
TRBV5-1,ASSLGTAGNTIY
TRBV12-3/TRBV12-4,ASNLAATGELF
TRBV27,ASSFRLLAGGPLF
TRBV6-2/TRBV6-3,ASSLSGRDEAF
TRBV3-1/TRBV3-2,ASSQSDRGTDGYT
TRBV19,ASPLSRSGKNTDTQY
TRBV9,ASSKGTERYNSPLH
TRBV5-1,ASSPTGAPSETQY
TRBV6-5,ASSYSQSRMNTEAF
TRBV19,ASSTFPGQPYYGYT
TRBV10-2,ASITPIPSRDEQF
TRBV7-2,ASSTTSGTGGGGYT
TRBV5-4,ASSFGGQGVYHEQY
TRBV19,ATGGDRGRIGQPQH
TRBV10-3,AISESGQGGSTDTQY
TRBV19,ASSSQGSGNQPQH
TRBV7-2,ASSPFGSSGTQY
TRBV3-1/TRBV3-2,ASSQRTLNTGELF
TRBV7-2,ASSLDSGRDGTQY
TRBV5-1,ASSLGGGTASGNTIY
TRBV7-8,ASSFREVRTEAF
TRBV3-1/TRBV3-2,ASSQGWLGQETQY
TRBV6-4,ASSASGLAGYT
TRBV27,ASSRFGLGGVTSNYGYT
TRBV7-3,ASSLTGGSRSGYT
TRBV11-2,ASSSRPPHTDTQY
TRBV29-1,SVEGTSGGPAYEQY
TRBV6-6,ASSYGEAGGNEQF
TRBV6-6,ASSYSSAPGSPLH
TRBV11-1,ASSPSDYGYT